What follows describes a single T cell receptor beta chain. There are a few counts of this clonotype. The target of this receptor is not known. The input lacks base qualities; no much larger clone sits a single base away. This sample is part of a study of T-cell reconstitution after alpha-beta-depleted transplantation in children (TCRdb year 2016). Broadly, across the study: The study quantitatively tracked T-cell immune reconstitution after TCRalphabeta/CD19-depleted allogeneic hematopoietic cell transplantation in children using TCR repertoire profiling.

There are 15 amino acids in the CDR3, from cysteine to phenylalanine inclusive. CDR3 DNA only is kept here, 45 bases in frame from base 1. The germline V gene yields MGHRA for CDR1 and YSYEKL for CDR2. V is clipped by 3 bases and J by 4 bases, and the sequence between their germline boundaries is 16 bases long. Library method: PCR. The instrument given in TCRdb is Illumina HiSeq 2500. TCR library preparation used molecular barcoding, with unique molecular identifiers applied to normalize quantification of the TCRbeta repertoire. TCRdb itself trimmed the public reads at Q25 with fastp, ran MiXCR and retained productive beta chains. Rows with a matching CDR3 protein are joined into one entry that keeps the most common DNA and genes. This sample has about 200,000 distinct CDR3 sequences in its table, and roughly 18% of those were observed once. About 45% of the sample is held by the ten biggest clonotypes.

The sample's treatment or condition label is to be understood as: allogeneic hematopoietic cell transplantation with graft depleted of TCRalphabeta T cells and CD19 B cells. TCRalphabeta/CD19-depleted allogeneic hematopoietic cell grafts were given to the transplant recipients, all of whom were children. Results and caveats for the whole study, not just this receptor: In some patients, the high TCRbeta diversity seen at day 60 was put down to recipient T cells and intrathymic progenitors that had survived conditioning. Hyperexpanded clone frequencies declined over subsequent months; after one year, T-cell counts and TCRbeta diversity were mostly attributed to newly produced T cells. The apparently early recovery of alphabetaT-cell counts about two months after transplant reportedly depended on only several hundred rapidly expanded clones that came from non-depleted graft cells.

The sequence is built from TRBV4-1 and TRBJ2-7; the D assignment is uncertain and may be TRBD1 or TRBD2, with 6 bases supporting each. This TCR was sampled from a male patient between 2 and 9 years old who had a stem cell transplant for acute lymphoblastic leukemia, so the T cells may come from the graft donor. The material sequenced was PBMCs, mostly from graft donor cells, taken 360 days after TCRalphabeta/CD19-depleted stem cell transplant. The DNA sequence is TGCGCCAGCAGCCATTCGTTCGGGGGCGGGTACGAGCAGTACTTC. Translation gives CASSHSFGGGYEQYF.